The clone carrying this TCR beta chain was seen at least ten times. Construction of the TCRbeta library involved unique molecular identifiers. In TCRdb, the PCR reads were re-called with MiXCR into one record per CDR3 protein. Among 500,000 to 750,000 distinct CDR3 sequences listed, 13% were seen once. The record originates from a study of T-cell reconstitution after alpha-beta-depleted transplantation in children. The CDR3 totals 15 residues. Germline assignment: CDR1 SGHVS and CDR2 FNYEAQ. Trimming took off 2 bases at V and 2 bases at J, with 12 bases between the two ends. The input for sequencing was PBMCs, mostly from graft donor cells, taken 360 days after TCRalphabeta/CD19-depleted stem cell transplant. This receptor was identified in a male patient under 18 who had a stem cell transplant for acute myeloid leukemia, so the T cells may come from the graft donor. The gene calls are TRBV7-6 and TRBJ1-1, with D tentatively TRBD1 (6 bases). CDR3: CASSLWGASNTEAFF. The CDR3 DNA reads as TGTGCCAGCAGCTTATGGGGGGCGAGTAACACTGAAGCTTTCTTT.